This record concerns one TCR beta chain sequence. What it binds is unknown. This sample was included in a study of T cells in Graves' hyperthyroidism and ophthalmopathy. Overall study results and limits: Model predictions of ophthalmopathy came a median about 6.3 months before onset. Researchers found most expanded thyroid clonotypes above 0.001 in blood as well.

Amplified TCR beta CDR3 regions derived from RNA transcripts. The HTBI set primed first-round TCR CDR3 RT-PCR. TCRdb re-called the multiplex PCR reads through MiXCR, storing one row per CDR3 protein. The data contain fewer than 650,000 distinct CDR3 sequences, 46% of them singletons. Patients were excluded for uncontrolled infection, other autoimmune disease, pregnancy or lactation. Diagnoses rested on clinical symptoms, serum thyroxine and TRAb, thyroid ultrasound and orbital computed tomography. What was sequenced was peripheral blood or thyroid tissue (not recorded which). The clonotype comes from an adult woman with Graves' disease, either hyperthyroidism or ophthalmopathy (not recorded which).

This chain's CDR3 is CASSVTSVAYEQYF. CDR3 nucleotide sequence: TGTGCCAGCAGCGTGACTAGCGTCGCCTACGAGCAGTACTTC. This rearrangement joins TRBV5-6 to TRBJ2-7, with 8 bases that match TRBD2. The CDR3 runs 14 residues. Germline CDR1 SGHDT, CDR2 YYEEEE. After removal of 4 bases from V and 2 bases from J, the junction contained 5 bases not matched to a gene.